Here is one TCR beta chain with its context. Its antigen is unknown. This entry belongs to a study of CD8 T cells in Susac syndrome. The wider study: Blood was drawn from patients with Susac syndrome. At that point, they were therapy-naive, on corticosteroids, or on intravenous immunoglobulin alone.

Study-wide results and caveats: None of the CD4+ T cell repertoires in Susac syndrome showed clonal expansion.

Sequencing targeted TCR beta in T cells from blood (CD8+ and CD4+). Purification of the CD8+ and CD4+ T cells relied on negative isolation, and TEMRA cells underwent FACS enrichment. CDR1 SEHNR and CDR2 FQNEAQ come from the germline V gene (reference sequence). This CDR3 has 13 residues. V was trimmed by 4 bases and J by 6 bases, leaving 12 bases between them. With random hexamers, reverse transcription was performed on about 0.45 to 1 ug of RNA. In TCRdb, the immunoSEQ multiplex PCR reads were re-called with MiXCR into one record per CDR3 protein. The top ten hold over 0.3% of the sample, which has some 99,000 distinct CDR3 sequences, 85% to 95% seen once.

The gene calls are TRBV7-9 and TRBJ2-5; perhaps TRBD2 as D (5 bases). This sequence was found in a human donor with Susac syndrome. Sequenced input: CD4+ T cells from PBMCs. As DNA, the CDR3 is TGTGCCAGCAGCTCCCGACTAATGCAGACCCAGTACTTC. Protein sequence: CASSSRLMQTQYF.